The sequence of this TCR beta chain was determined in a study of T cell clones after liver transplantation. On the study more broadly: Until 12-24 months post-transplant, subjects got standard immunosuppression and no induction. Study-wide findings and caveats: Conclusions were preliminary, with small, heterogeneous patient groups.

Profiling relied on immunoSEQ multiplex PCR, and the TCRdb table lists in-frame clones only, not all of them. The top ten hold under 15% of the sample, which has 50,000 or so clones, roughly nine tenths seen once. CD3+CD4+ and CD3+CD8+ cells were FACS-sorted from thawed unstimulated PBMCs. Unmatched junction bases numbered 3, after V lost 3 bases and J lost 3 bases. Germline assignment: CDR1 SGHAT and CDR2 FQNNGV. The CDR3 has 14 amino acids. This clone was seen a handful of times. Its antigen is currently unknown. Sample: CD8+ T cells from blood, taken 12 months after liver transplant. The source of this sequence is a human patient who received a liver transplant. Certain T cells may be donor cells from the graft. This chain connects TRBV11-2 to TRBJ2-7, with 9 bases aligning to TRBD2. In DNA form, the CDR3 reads TGTGCCAGCAGCTTCGAGACTAGCGGCTACGAGCAGTACTTC. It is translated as CASSFETSGYEQYF.